These 29 T cell receptor beta chains came from one sample sequenced in a study of blood T cells in healthy people across ages. Then a second PCR, running roughly 7 to 12 cycles, was carried out with a sample-barcoded 5' primer and a J-beta primer mix. Via MiXCR, TCRdb re-called the 5' RACE reads, giving one row per CDR3 protein. This repertoire shows approximately 810,000 distinct CDR3 sequences, about 37% found once; its top ten account for approximately 13%. Material: blood. These receptors all stem from a man between 18 and 35 years old in good health.

The chain joins TRBV6-6 to TRBJ1-1; 8 nucleotides match TRBD1. Germline trimming cut 5 bases from V and 11 bases from J; bases unmatched to any gene: 7. In germline, CDR1 is MNHNY, CDR2 SVGAGI (reference sequence). This CDR3 is 12 amino acids long. The CDR3: CASSTLQGDAFF. CDR3 coding DNA: TGTGCCAGCAGTACGCTACAGGGGGACGCTTTCTTT.

The V and J genes are TRBV7-3 and TRBJ2-5, with 8 bases lining up with TRBD2. This CDR3 is built from 14 residues. Germline V gene data show CDR1 as SGHTA and CDR2 as FQGTGA. Germline trimming cut 5 bases from V and 11 bases from J; bases unmatched to any gene: 13. The CDR3 reads CASSPGGTSNEQYF. CDR3 coding DNA: TGTGCCAGCAGCCCGGGGGGGACCTCTAATGAGCAGTACTTC. The full variable domain, in which reference TRBV7-3 and TRBJ2-5 provide the parts outside the CDR3, is GAGVSQTPSNKVTEKGKYVELRCDPISGHTALYWYRQSLGQGPEFLIYFQGTGAADDSGLPNDRFFAVRPEGSVSTLKIQRTERGDSAVYLCASSPGGTSNEQYFGPGTRLLVL.

This clonotype was observed a few times. This chain links TRBV20-1 with TRBJ2-1, with 8 nucleotides matching TRBD2. Germline values: CDR1 DFQATT, CDR2 SNEGSKA (reference sequence). V gave up 5 bases and J gave up 1 base; unmatched junction bases: 13. There are 17 residues in the CDR3. CDR3: CSAGTPPQRGSYNEQFF. The CDR3 DNA is TGCAGTGCTGGGACCCCCCCGCAGCGGGGGTCCTACAATGAGCAGTTCTTC.

In the case of this clonotype: This may come from a read error, since a much larger clone is one base off. The chain is built from TRBV10-3 and TRBJ2-6, with TRBD2 as a possible D gene (5 bases). Germline V CDR1 and CDR2: ENHRY, SYGVKD. CDR3 length equals 16 residues. The CDR3 here is CTISESRASGANVLTF. DNA of the CDR3: TGTACCATCAGTGAGTCGCGGGCCTCGGGGGCCAACGTCCTGACTTTC.

This clonotype was detected a few times. This chain uses TRBV6-6 with TRBJ1-1; D gene uncertain. Trimming took 6 bases from V and 5 from J, leaving 19 bases between them. The length of the CDR3 is 15 residues. Germline lookup yields CDR1 MNHNY and CDR2 SVGAGI (reference sequence). CDR3 protein: CASSQTDGRSTEAFF. In DNA form, the CDR3 reads TGTGCCAGCAGCCAGACGGACGGTCGCTCAACTGAAGCTTTCTTT.

About this clonotype: A read error is possible here, since a much larger clone lies one base away. The DNA for the CDR3 is TGTGCCAGCATTTTAGGGACAGAAACCTACGAGCAGTACTTC. This translates into CASILGTETYEQYF. V and J are TRBV12-3 or TRBV12-4 and TRBJ2-7; TRBD1 matches 7 bases. The CDR3 has 14 residues.

The V and J genes are TRBV5-1 and TRBJ2-6; D call uncertain. The CDR3 length is 15 residues. V was pared by 4 bases and J by 0 bases, with 8 bases between. Germline V lookup: CDR1 SGHRS, CDR2 YFSETQ. In nucleotides, the CDR3 is TGCGCCAGCAGCACATCCAACTCTGGGGCCAACGTCCTGACTTTC. It yields the protein CASSTSNSGANVLTF.

This clonotype has at least ten counts. V and J are TRBV7-6 and TRBJ2-1; D remains ambiguous. The V gene lost 3 bases and the J gene lost 3 bases, with 6 bases spanning the gap. The CDR3 contains 13 residues. CDR1 and CDR2 from the germline V gene are SGHVS and FNYEAQ. CDR3 sequence: CASSLGIYNEQFF. CDR3 nucleotide sequence: TGTGCCAGCAGCTTGGGGATCTACAATGAGCAGTTCTTC.

In the case of this clonotype: A junction boundary mismatches the germline segment, possibly from a read error. The chain links TRBV20-1 to TRBJ1-1; the D is unclear. CDR1 and CDR2 (germline): DFQATT, SNEGSKA (reference sequence). This CDR3 comprises 12 residues. The CDR3 DNA follows: TGCAGTGCTAGACACTTTAACACTGGAGCTTTCTTT. Its translation: CSARHFNTGAFF.

This sequence joins TRBV27 and TRBJ2-2; a weak D match, TRBD2 (5 bases). Germline V gives CDR1 MNHEY, CDR2 SMNVEV (reference sequence). V was trimmed by 6 bases and J by 7 bases, leaving 15 bases between them. This CDR3 comprises 14 residues. CDR3 in amino acids: CASSKTIPIGELFF. CDR3 DNA: TGTGCCAGCAGCAAGACTATTCCGATCGGGGAGCTGTTTTTT.

On this clonotype: The germline gene is not matched at one end of the junction; a read error may be the cause. The genes are TRBV6-2 or TRBV6-3 and TRBJ2-1; 7 nucleotides match TRBD1. This CDR3 is built from 15 residues. CDR1 is MNHEY and CDR2 is SVGEGT in the germline V gene. The CDR3: CASKRDSSFYNGQFF. The DNA for the CDR3 is TGTGCCAGCAAACGGGACAGTTCCTTTTACAATGGGCAGTTCTTC.

This chain connects TRBV20-1 to TRBJ1-1; TRBD1 matches 10 bases. This CDR3 has 16 amino acids. The germline gives CDR1 DFQATT, CDR2 SNEGSKA (reference sequence). CDR3 DNA sequence: TGCAGCCCGGGACAGGGGAGTCTCCCGATGAACACTGAAGCTTTCTTT. Amino acid sequence: CSPGQGSLPMNTEAFF.

In its sample, this clonotype was seen many times. The chain carries TRBV12-3 or TRBV12-4 and TRBJ1-6; no reliable D call. CDR3 length: 13 residues. V was shortened by 6 bases and J by 5 bases, with 8 bases between the two germline ends. CDR3 amino acids: CASSQTNNSPLHF. Written as DNA, the CDR3 is TGTGCCAGCAGCCAAACAAATAATTCACCCCTCCACTTT.

The genes are TRBV6-6 and TRBJ2-7, with D perhaps TRBD2 (6 bases). The CDR3 covers 16 residues. The V gene's germline CDR1 is MNHNY and CDR2 SVGAGI (reference sequence). V dropped 5 bases and J dropped 7 bases, with 24 bases sitting between them. CDR3 DNA sequence: TGTGCCAGCAGTGGGGAGGACGTTGCCCCCTACAATGAGCAGTACTTC. It specifies CASSGEDVAPYNEQYF.

V usage is TRBV7-2 and J usage is TRBJ1-2; D perhaps matches TRBD1 (5 bases). Germline V gene lookup returns CDR1 SGHTA and CDR2 FQGNSA. V was clipped by 5 bases and J by 6 bases, with 13 bases between them. The CDR3 has 13 residues. The CDR3 loop is CASSAGPRDGYTF. CDR3 nucleotides: TGTGCCAGCAGCGCGGGACCGAGGGATGGCTACACCTTC. Based on the CDR3 plus reference TRBV7-2 and TRBJ1-2, the full variable domain is GAGVSQSPSNKVTEKGKDVELRCDPISGHTALYWYRQSLGQGLEFLIYFQGNSAPDKSGLPSDRFSAERTGGSVSTLTIQRTQQEDSAVYLCASSAGPRDGYTFGSGTRLTVV.

This chain uses TRBV27 with TRBJ1-1; 7 bases fit TRBD1. CDR1 and CDR2 from the germline V gene are MNHEY and SMNVEV (reference sequence). This CDR3 is 13 amino acids long. After removal of 6 bases from V and 4 bases from J, the junction contained 5 bases not matched to a gene. This CDR3 is CASSYRGATEAFF. The CDR3 nucleotides read TGTGCCAGCAGCTACAGGGGTGCCACTGAAGCTTTCTTT.

V and J are TRBV3-1 and TRBJ2-6, with TRBD1 matching over 9 bases. The germline CDR1 and CDR2 sequences are LGHDT and YNNKEL (reference sequence). The CDR3 has 18 amino acids. The trim removed 2 bases at V and 1 base at J, leaving 6 bases unmatched. The chain's CDR3 is CASSQIRDRVSGANVLTF. The DNA for the CDR3 is TGTGCCAGCAGCCAAATCCGGGACAGGGTTTCTGGGGCCAACGTCCTGACTTTC.

Here the CDR3 reads CASSLSAGEGTQYF. Here the CDR3 DNA reads TGTGCCAGCAGCTTATCGGCCGGAGAAGGGACCCAGTACTTC. The V and J genes are TRBV11-2 and TRBJ2-5; no clear D gene. The length of the CDR3 is 14 residues. Trimming pared 2 bases from V and 7 bases from J, leaving 14 bases between. CDR1 is SGHAT and CDR2 is FQNNGV in the germline V gene.

The CDR3 sequence: CSARDHRGDNSPLHF. The CDR3 DNA reads TGCAGTGCTAGAGATCATAGGGGTGATAATTCACCCCTCCACTTT. The chain has TRBV20-1 and TRBJ1-6, with D tentatively TRBD1 (5 bases). In germline, CDR1 is DFQATT, CDR2 SNEGSKA (reference sequence). Trimming took off 0 bases at V and 5 bases at J, with 11 bases between the two ends. This CDR3 has 15 amino acids.

A few counts support this clonotype. V and J are TRBV20-1 and TRBJ2-7; 15 nucleotides agree with TRBD2. The V segment lost 3 bases and the J segment 0 bases; nucleotides outside the gene matches: 6. This CDR3 region has 17 residues. The germline gives CDR1 DFQATT, CDR2 SNEGSKA (reference sequence). The chain's CDR3 is CSARPGLAGGISYEQYF. CDR3 coding DNA: TGCAGTGCTAGGCCGGGACTAGCGGGGGGTATCTCCTACGAGCAGTACTTC.

This clonotype showed up just once. This chain uses TRBV7-2 with TRBJ2-5; unclear D gene. The V gene lost 4 bases and the J gene lost 1 base, with 13 bases spanning the gap. Looked up from germline, CDR1 is SGHTA and CDR2 is FQGNSA. The CDR3 has 15 residues. CDR3 sequence reads: CASSSLGRFQETQYF. CDR3 nucleotide sequence: TGTGCCAGCAGCTCCCTCGGACGTTTCCAAGAGACCCAGTACTTC.

V usage is TRBV14 and J usage is TRBJ2-3; D may be TRBD2 (6 bases). The CDR3 is 18 amino acids. Germline CDR1 SGHDN, CDR2 FVKESK. The V and J ends lost 1 base and 0 bases respectively, with 17 bases between them. Here the CDR3 reads CASSQGAQRTTSTDTQYF. CDR3 coding DNA: TGTGCCAGCAGCCAAGGGGCCCAGCGGACTACTAGCACAGATACGCAGTATTTT.

The chain has TRBV4-1 and TRBJ2-2; TRBD1 matches at 8 bases. J was trimmed by 2 bases and V by 4 bases; bases with no gene match: 6. Germline lookup yields CDR1 MGHRA and CDR2 YSYEKL. The CDR3 totals 16 residues. CDR3 nucleotides: TGCGCCAGCAGCCCGGGGGCAGGGGGCAACACCGGGGAGCTGTTTTTT. This sequence encodes CASSPGAGGNTGELFF.

This clonotype was counted many times. The V call is TRBV12-3 or TRBV12-4, the J call TRBJ1-1; a possible D gene is TRBD1 (6 bases). This CDR3 comprises 14 residues. V lost 2 bases and J lost 6, with 13 bases in between. This chain's CDR3 is CASSLLAGTPEAFF. The CDR3, as DNA: TGTGCCAGCAGTTTACTTGCCGGGACACCTGAAGCTTTCTTT.

This clonotype appeared many times. The V call is TRBV4-3, the J call TRBJ1-2, with a weak D call TRBD1 (6 bases). Germline lookup yields CDR1 LGHNA and CDR2 YSLEER. Trimming stripped 0 bases from V and 8 bases from J, with 13 bases between. The CDR3 sequence is 14 residues long. The CDR3 loop is CASSQDRQVHGYTF. DNA for the CDR3: TGCGCCAGCAGCCAAGATCGACAGGTCCACGGCTACACCTTC.

V and J are TRBV2 and TRBJ2-5; 9 bases are shared with TRBD1. Trimming at V came to 5 bases and at J to 11 bases, leaving 12 bases not matched to a gene. The length of the CDR3 is 14 residues. Germline CDR1 SNHLY, CDR2 FYNNEI. The DNA for the CDR3 is TGTGCCAGCAGTAAACGGGACAGGGTTAATGAGCAGTACTTC. As protein: CASSKRDRVNEQYF.

This chain links TRBV20-1 with TRBJ1-5; D is unresolved. The V gene lost 7 bases and the J gene lost 2 bases, with 15 bases spanning the gap. Per germline, CDR1 DFQATT and CDR2 SNEGSKA (reference sequence). The length of the CDR3 is 14 residues. The DNA for the CDR3 is TGCAGTGTCATGTCGGGTACAGGCAATCAGCCCCAGCATTTT. The encoded protein is CSVMSGTGNQPQHF.

This clonotype has just a few counts. This sequence joins TRBV19 and TRBJ1-4; D ambiguous. Germline assignment: CDR1 LNHDA and CDR2 SQIVND (reference sequence). Trimming took off 10 bases at V and 6 bases at J, with 9 bases between the two ends. The CDR3 loop spans 11 amino acids. In nucleotides, the CDR3 is TGTGCCACCCTGAATCATGAAAAACTGTTTTTT. Amino acids: CATLNHEKLFF.

This clonotype appeared a single time. This may stem from a read error, because a much larger clone lies one nucleotide away. This chain uses TRBV12-3 or TRBV12-4 with TRBJ2-7; D uncertain. V lost 7 bases, J lost 7 bases, and 23 bases lay in between. The CDR3 loop spans 15 amino acids. Here the CDR3 DNA reads TGTGCCAGCATCACCCATGACGACTCCTACAATGAGCAGTACTTC. Translating it yields CASITHDDSYNEQYF.